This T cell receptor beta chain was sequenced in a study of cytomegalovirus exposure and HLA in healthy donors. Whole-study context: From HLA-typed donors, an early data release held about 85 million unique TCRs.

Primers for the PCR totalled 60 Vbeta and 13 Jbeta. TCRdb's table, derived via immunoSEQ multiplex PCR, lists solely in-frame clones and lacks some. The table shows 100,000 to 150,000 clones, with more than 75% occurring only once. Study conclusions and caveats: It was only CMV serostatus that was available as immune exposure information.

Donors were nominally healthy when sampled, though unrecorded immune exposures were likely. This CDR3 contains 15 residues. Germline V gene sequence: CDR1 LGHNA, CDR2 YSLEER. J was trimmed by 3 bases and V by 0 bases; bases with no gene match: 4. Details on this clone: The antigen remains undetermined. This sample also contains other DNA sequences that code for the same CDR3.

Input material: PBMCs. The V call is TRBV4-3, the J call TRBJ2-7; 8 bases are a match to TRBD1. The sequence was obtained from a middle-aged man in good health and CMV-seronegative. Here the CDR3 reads CASSQEGTGVYEQYF. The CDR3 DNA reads TGCGCCAGCAGCCAAGAAGGGACAGGAGTCTACGAGCAGTACTTC.